This T cell receptor beta chain stems from a study of blood T cell repertoires in COVID-19. Turning to the study itself: Samples representing acute and convalescent COVID-19 were sourced from the United States, Italy and Spain. T cells, B-cell-depleted T cells, or PBMCs provided the cDNA or gDNA that served as material.

The CDR3 extends over 15 amino acids. The ends were cut back, 5 bases at V and 6 bases at J, with 17 bases in the middle. Germline lookup yields CDR1 SGHTA and CDR2 FQGNSA. Original handling: The assay estimated nucleated cells by amplifying reference gene primers. Clones were sequenced by immunoSEQ multiplex PCR, and TCRdb holds only the in-frame ones, with some missing. V and J calls and clone size are copied from that table; D and trimming were computed from the DNA. The sample holds 160,000 or so clones, 75% to 80% seen once. The V call is TRBV7-2, the J call TRBJ2-1; possibly TRBD2 for D (7 bases). This receptor was obtained from a woman of 80 years or more with acute or convalescent COVID-19. The material sequenced was peripheral blood. The CDR3 nucleotides are TGTGCCAGCAGCCGCCTGGGGGGGGGCGGCAATGAGCAGTTCTTC. Translating gives CASSRLGGGGNEQFF.